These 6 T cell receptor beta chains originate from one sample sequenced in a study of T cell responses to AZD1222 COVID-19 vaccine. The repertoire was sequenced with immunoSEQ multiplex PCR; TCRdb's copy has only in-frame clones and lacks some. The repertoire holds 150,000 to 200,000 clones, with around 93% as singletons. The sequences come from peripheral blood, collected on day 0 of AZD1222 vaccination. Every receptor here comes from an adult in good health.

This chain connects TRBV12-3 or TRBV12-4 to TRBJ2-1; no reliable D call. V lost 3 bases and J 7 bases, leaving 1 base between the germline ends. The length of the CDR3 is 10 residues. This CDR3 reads CASSFNEQFF. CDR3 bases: TGTGCCAGCAGTTTTAATGAGCAGTTCTTC.

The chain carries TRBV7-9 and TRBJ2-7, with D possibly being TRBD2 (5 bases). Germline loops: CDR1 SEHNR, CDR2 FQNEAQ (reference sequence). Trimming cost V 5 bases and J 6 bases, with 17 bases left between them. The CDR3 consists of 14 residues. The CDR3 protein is CASSNLGPGVEQYF. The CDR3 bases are TGTGCCAGCAGCAACCTAGGGCCCGGGGTCGAGCAGTACTTC. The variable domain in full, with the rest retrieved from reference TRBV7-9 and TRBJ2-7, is DTGVSQNPRHKITKRGQNVTFRCDPISEHNRLYWYRQTLGQGPEFLTYFQNEAQLEKSRLLSDRFSAERPKGSFSTLEIQRTEQGDSAMYLCASSNLGPGVEQYFGPGTRLTVT.

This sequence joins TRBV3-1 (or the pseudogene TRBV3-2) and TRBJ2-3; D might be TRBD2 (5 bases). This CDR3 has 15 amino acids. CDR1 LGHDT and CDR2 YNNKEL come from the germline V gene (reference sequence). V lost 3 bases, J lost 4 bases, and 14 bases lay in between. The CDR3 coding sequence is TGTGCCAGCAGCCACGTCCAGCGGCCGCCAGATACGCAGTATTTT. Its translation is CASSHVQRPPDTQYF.

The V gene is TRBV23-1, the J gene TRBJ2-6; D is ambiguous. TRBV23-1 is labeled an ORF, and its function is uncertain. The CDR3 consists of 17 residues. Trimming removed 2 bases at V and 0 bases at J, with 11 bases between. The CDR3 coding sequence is TGCGCCAGCAGTCAAAATCCCCAGTGCTCTGGGGCCAACGTCCTGACTTTC. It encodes CASSQNPQCSGANVLTF.

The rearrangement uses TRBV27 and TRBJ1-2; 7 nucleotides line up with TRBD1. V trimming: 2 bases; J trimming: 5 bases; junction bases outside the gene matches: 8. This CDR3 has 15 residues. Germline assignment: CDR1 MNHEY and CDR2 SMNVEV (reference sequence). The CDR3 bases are TGTGCCAGCAGTTTAGGGGCAGGGGGGAAGTATGGCTACACCTTC. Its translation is CASSLGAGGKYGYTF.

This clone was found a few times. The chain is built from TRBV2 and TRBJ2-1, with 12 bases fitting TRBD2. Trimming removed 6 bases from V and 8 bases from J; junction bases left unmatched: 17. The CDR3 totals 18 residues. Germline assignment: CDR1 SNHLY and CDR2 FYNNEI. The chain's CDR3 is CASRPSSGRARRADEQFF. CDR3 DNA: TGTGCCAGCAGACCATCTAGCGGGAGGGCTCGAAGAGCAGATGAGCAGTTCTTC.